Shown below are 9 T cell receptor beta chains from a single sample sequenced in a study of T cell clonality in common variable immunodeficiency (dated by TCRdb to between 2015 and 2017). Preparation of the library involved the immunoSEQ multiplex PCR assay. In its TCRdb copy, this immuneACCESS table keeps in-frame sequences only and misses some clones. Where compared with another copy, unresolved V genes explain less than half of these, and the others have no known cause. The table notes 35,000 to 50,000 clones here, none of them singletons. The top ten hold approximately 0.68% of the sample. The sample taken for sequencing was peripheral blood mononuclear cells. The receptors derive from a person aged 18-69 years in good health.

In its sample, this clone was seen many times. The read falls 3 residues short of the CDR3 end, and the missing part is taken from the germline J gene. The V call is TRBV5-8, the J call TRBJ2-1; 9 positions match TRBD1. Germline-derived CDR1 and CDR2 are SGHTS and YDEGEE. The ends lost 5 bases at V and 5 bases at J; junction bases unmatched: 5. The CDR3 contains 14 residues. CDR3 protein: CASRRQGGNNEQFF. The sequenced CDR3 bases are TGTGCCAGCAGGAGACAGGGGGGGAACAATGAG.

A few counts support this clone. The read terminates 3 residues ahead of where the CDR3 ends, so the germline J gene completes it. The V call is TRBV7-9, the J call TRBJ1-2; D might be TRBD1 (6 bases). Per the germline V gene, CDR1 is SEHNR and CDR2 is FQNEAQ (reference sequence). This CDR3 has 12 residues. The CDR3 region is CASSSDSRVYTF. The sequenced CDR3 bases are TGTGCCAGCAGCTCGGACAGTCGGGTC.

This clone was seen at least ten times. The sequenced fragment ends 3 residues before the CDR3 boundary, so the rest is inferred from the germline J gene. The V gene is TRBV20-1, the J gene TRBJ2-7, with 13 positions matching TRBD2. This CDR3 is built from 18 residues. With V trimmed by 1 base and J by 4 bases, 13 bases remained unmatched. Germline V CDR1 and CDR2: DFQATT, SNEGSKA (reference sequence). CDR3 amino acids: CSARGTSGSGGLVYEQYF. Incomplete CDR3 DNA: TGCAGTGCTAGAGGGACTAGCGGGAGTGGCGGCCTCGTGTACGAG.

This clone was recorded many times. The read halts 3 residues ahead of the CDR3 end, with the missing end drawn from the germline J gene. The V gene is TRBV6-1, the J gene TRBJ2-1; 9 nucleotides line up with TRBD2. CDR1 is MNHNS and CDR2 is SASEGT in the germline V gene. This CDR3 is 19 amino acids long. V gave up 2 bases and J gave up 4 bases; unmatched junction bases: 15. The chain's CDR3 is CASSENSLASGNVYNEQFF. The sequenced part of the CDR3 DNA is TGTGCCAGCAGTGAAAACTCCCTAGCTAGCGGGAATGTATACAATGAG.

This clone was found many times. The CDR3 sequence: CASSLDWTEAFF. The CDR3 DNA, read in part, is TGTGCCAGCAGCTTGGACTGGACTGAA. This chain uses TRBV7-2 with TRBJ1-1; D is unresolved. Coverage ceases 3 residues before the CDR3 finishes, and the germline J gene fills in the end. The CDR3 totals 12 residues. V dropped 3 bases and J dropped 5 bases, with 7 bases sitting between them. Germline V CDR1 and CDR2: SGHTA, FQGNSA.

This clone was detected many times. The CDR3 end is not reached by the read, which stops 3 residues before it; the germline J gene fills it in. V and J are TRBV4-1 and TRBJ1-4; 7 nucleotides agree with TRBD1. This CDR3 is built from 15 residues. Trimming removed 4 bases from V and 8 bases from J; junction bases left unmatched: 10. Looked up from germline, CDR1 is MGHRA and CDR2 is YSYEKL. The CDR3 loop reads CASSLGTVTREKLFF. CDR3 bases read: TGCGCCAGCAGCCTCGGGACAGTCACGCGGGAAAAA.

Many counts were recorded for this clone. The read ends 3 residues early relative to the CDR3; the germline J gene fills the gap. The chain uses TRBV5-4 and TRBJ1-1; 9 nucleotides line up with TRBD1. The V gene end was trimmed by 9 bases and the J gene end by 0 bases; junction bases not matched to a gene: 6. The CDR3 is 14 amino acids. Germline CDR1 reads SGHNT; CDR2 reads YYREEE (reference sequence). CDR3 loop: CATGTGQLNTEAFF. Partial CDR3 DNA: TGTGCCACCGGGACAGGGCAGTTGAACACTGAA.

This clone has ten or more counts. The CDR3 goes on 3 residues after the read ends, and that part is filled in from the germline J gene. This chain links TRBV20-1 with TRBJ1-1; 8 nucleotides match TRBD1. Germline assignment: CDR1 DFQATT and CDR2 SNEGSKA (reference sequence). This CDR3 contains 13 residues. Partial CDR3 DNA: TGCAGTGCTACGCCTAACACAGGGGGAGGC. This translates into CSATPNTGGG. The full-length CDR3 reads as CSATPNTGGGAFF.

This clone was detected ten times or more. With the read ending 3 residues before the CDR3 end, the germline J gene is used to fill in that end. This rearrangement joins TRBV20-1 to TRBJ2-3, with 15 bases aligning to TRBD2. The V gene's germline CDR1 is DFQATT and CDR2 SNEGSKA (reference sequence). This CDR3 is 19 amino acids long. V was pared by 5 bases and J by 0 bases, with 12 bases of the junction left unmatched. CDR3 DNA (partial): TGCAGTGCTGATCCCCTCGGACTAGCGGGGGGGCCAAGCACAGATACG. Amino acid sequence: CSADPLGLAGGPSTDT. The CDR3 reads in full as CSADPLGLAGGPSTDTQYF.